The 9 T cell receptor beta chains given below trace back to one sample, sequenced in a study of blood T cell repertoires in COVID-19. Measured with immunoSEQ multiplex PCR; TCRdb has only the in-frame clones, and not every one. In the table there are around 78,000 clones, 60% to 85% of which are singletons. The source material was peripheral blood. Every receptor here comes from a human donor in a cohort sampled during active COVID-19.

The rearrangement joins TRBV28 to TRBJ1-6; 10 bases line up with TRBD1. The CDR3 totals 14 residues. With 6 bases clipped from V and 7 bases from J, the junction kept 3 bases outside the gene matches. CDR1 MDHEN and CDR2 SYDVKM come from the germline V gene. Here the CDR3 reads CASRGQGWNSPLHF. DNA for the CDR3: TGTGCCAGCAGGGGACAGGGGTGGAATTCACCCCTCCACTTT.

The chain joins TRBV18 to TRBJ1-3, with no clear D. Trimming left V 3 bases short and J 4 bases short, with 13 bases between. Germline CDR1 reads KGHSH; CDR2 reads LQKENI. The CDR3 spans 15 residues. CDR3 in DNA: TGTGCCAGCTCACCGCAAGCCGATTTGGGAAACACCATATATTTT. It yields the protein CASSPQADLGNTIYF. The full variable domain, its missing parts supplied by reference TRBV18 and TRBJ1-3, is NAGVMQNPRHLVRRRGQEARLRCSPMKGHSHVYWYRQLPEEGLKFMVYLQKENIIDESGMPKERFSAEFPKEGPSILRIQQVVRGDSAAYFCASSPQADLGNTIYFGEGSWLTVV.

In this sample, this clone turned up once. The V and J genes are TRBV5-1 and TRBJ1-6; D perhaps matches TRBD1 (5 bases). The CDR3 is 16 amino acids. Trimming pared 0 bases from V and 4 bases from J, leaving 11 bases between. Germline V lookup: CDR1 SGHRS, CDR2 YFSETQ. The CDR3 DNA sequence: TGCGCCAGCAGCTTGGTCCAGGGATTTTATAATTCACCCCTCCACTTT. As protein: CASSLVQGFYNSPLHF.

The chain joins TRBV7-8 to TRBJ1-1; D gene ambiguous. Germline V gene data show CDR1 as SGHVS and CDR2 as FQNEAQ. The V gene lost 2 bases and the J gene lost 3 bases, with 7 bases spanning the gap. This CDR3 is built from 13 residues. The CDR3 is CASSLTRDTEAFF. In DNA, the CDR3 is TGTGCCAGCAGCTTAACGCGGGACACTGAAGCTTTCTTT.

This clone has more than one count but fewer than ten. The rearrangement joins TRBV28 to TRBJ1-1; TRBD1 matches at 8 bases. In germline, CDR1 is MDHEN, CDR2 SYDVKM. Trimming at V came to 5 bases and at J to 5 bases, leaving 7 bases not matched to a gene. CDR3 size: 14 residues. The CDR3 nucleotides are TGTGCCAGCAGTCCGTGGACAGGGAGGACTGAAGCTTTCTTT. Its translation: CASSPWTGRTEAFF. Using reference TRBV28 and TRBJ1-1 for the parts outside the CDR3, the full variable domain is DVKVTQSSRYLVKRTGEKVFLECVQDMDHENMFWYRQDPGLGLRLIYFSYDVKMKEKGDIPEGYSVSREKKERFSLILESASTNQTSMYLCASSPWTGRTEAFFGQGTRLTVV.

The gene calls are TRBV27 and TRBJ2-3, with a possible D match to TRBD2 (5 bases). V was shortened by 4 bases and J by 2 bases, with 19 bases between the two germline ends. Germline V gene data show CDR1 as MNHEY and CDR2 as SMNVEV (reference sequence). The CDR3 is 17 residues long. The CDR3 sequence is CASSSPFLGRDTDTQYF. In DNA, the CDR3 is TGTGCCAGCAGTTCGCCATTCCTAGGACGGGACACAGATACGCAGTATTTT.

The gene calls are TRBV5-1 and TRBJ1-4; D call uncertain. Germline CDR1 reads SGHRS; CDR2 reads YFSETQ. The ends were cut back, 3 bases at V and 0 bases at J, with 9 bases in the middle. This CDR3 has 15 residues. The CDR3 reads CASSSGGSTNEKLFF. CDR3 nucleotide sequence: TGCGCCAGCAGCTCGGGTGGCTCAACTAATGAAAAACTGTTTTTT.

This clone was seen a handful of times. This sequence joins TRBV13 and TRBJ2-7; TRBD2 might be the D (6 bases). The CDR3 extends over 13 amino acids. Between the trimmed V and J ends, which lost 2 bases and 4 bases, there was a span of 9 bases. CDR1 and CDR2 from the germline V gene are PRHDT and FYEKMQ (reference sequence). This CDR3 reads CASSLTGTYEQYF. Written as DNA, the CDR3 is TGTGCCAGCAGCTTAACGGGGACTTACGAGCAGTACTTC.

The chain recombines TRBV5-1 with TRBJ2-7, with 9 positions matching TRBD1. CDR3 size: 15 residues. Germline lookup yields CDR1 SGHRS and CDR2 YFSETQ. With 1 base clipped from V and 4 bases from J, the junction kept 6 bases outside the gene matches. CDR3 sequence: CASSLKGQGVYEQYF. The CDR3 DNA is TGCGCCAGCAGCTTGAAGGGACAGGGAGTTTACGAGCAGTACTTC.